This T cell receptor (beta chain) was observed in a study of CD4 T cells in relation to SARS-CoV-2 and coronaviruses. Regarding the study as a whole: In around 63% of donors, memory CD4+ clonotypes crossrecognized SARS-CoV-2 and at least one common cold coronavirus spike.

This CDR3 spans 12 amino acids. CDR1 is SEHNR and CDR2 is FQNEAQ in the germline V gene (reference sequence). V was clipped by 6 bases and J by 9 bases, with 14 bases between them. Before the COVID-19 pandemic, during about 2010-2018, CD4+ T cells were taken from unexposed donors. Isolation of CD4+ T cells took place after around 11 days in culture. As cell numbers allowed, unexposed-donor CD4+ T cells faced SARS-CoV-2 S/N and four cold-coronavirus spikes. For this clone: The antigen remains unidentified.

Measured with immunoSEQ multiplex PCR; TCRdb has only the in-frame clones, and not every one. The sample has about 19,000 clones; just over 75% are singletons. The clonotype was recovered from a human donor in good health. V gene TRBV7-9 combines with J gene TRBJ2-5; D may be TRBD1 (5 bases). The sample consisted of CD4+ T cells from PBMCs, cultured in vitro. The CDR3 protein is CASSPGANSQYF. DNA for the CDR3: TGTGCCAGCAGTCCTGGGGCGAACTCCCAGTACTTC.